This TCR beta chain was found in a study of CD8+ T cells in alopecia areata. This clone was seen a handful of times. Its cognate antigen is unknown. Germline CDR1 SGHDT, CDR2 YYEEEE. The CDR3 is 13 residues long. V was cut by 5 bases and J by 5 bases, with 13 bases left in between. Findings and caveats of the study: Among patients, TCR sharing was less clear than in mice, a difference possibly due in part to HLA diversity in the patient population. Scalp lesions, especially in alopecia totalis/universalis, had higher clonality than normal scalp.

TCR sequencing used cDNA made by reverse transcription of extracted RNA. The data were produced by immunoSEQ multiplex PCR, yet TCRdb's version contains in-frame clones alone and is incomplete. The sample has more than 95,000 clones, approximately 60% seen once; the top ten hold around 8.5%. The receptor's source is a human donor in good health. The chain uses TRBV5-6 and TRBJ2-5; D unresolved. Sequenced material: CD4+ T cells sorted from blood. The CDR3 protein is CASRKGYQETQYF. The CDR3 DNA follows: TGTGCCAGCAGAAAAGGGTATCAGGAGACCCAGTACTTC.